Below are 9 T cell receptor beta chains sequenced from a single sample in a study of esophageal squamous cell carcinoma under preoperative chemotherapy. TCRdb processed the PCR reads anew with MiXCR; each CDR3 protein has one entry. This table has some 18,000 distinct CDR3 sequences, around 46% appearing once. Specified time point: after preoperative PTX-NDP chemotherapy. Collection of the sample occurred from a patient given preoperative chemotherapy. The receptors originated from a human donor with esophageal squamous cell carcinoma. The donor label of this sample is uncertain.

Many counts were recorded for this clonotype. The chain employs TRBV7-8 and TRBJ2-1; 7 bases align to TRBD1. The V segment lost 5 bases and the J segment 4 bases; nucleotides outside the gene matches: 11. In germline, CDR1 is SGHVS, CDR2 FQNEAQ. The CDR3 has 16 residues. The CDR3 DNA reads as TGTGCCAGCAGCGATACCGACAGGGTCCTTTACAATGAGCAGTTCTTC. Its protein product is CASSDTDRVLYNEQFF.

The chain employs TRBV7-2 and TRBJ2-1, with TRBD2 matching 7 bases. CDR1 is SGHTA, CDR2 FQGNSA, per germline. J gave up 3 bases and V 2 bases, and 10 bases lay outside the gene matches. The CDR3 loop spans 17 amino acids. The CDR3 sequence: CASSLWASGAGYNEQFF. DNA for the CDR3: TGTGCCAGCAGCTTATGGGCTAGCGGAGCTGGCTACAATGAGCAGTTCTTC.

The chain is built from TRBV11-3 and TRBJ1-2, with a tentative D call TRBD1 (6 bases). V was trimmed by 1 base and J by 4 bases, leaving 19 bases between them. CDR3 length: 17 amino acids. Germline CDR1 and CDR2: SGHNT and YENEEA. The chain's CDR3 is CASSLGGQGLEFYGYTF. CDR3 coding DNA: TGTGCCAGCAGCTTAGGAGGGCAGGGGCTGGAGTTCTATGGCTACACCTTC.

V usage is TRBV11-3 and J usage is TRBJ2-1; TRBD1 matches 8 bases. CDR3 length equals 17 residues. Germline CDR1 reads SGHNT; CDR2 reads YENEEA. V gave up 2 bases and J gave up 13 bases; unmatched junction bases: 19. The CDR3 protein is CASSLLRGLLIQETQFF. The CDR3, as DNA: TGTGCCAGCAGCTTACTCAGGGGGCTACTGATCCAAGAGACCCAGTTCTTC.

This clonotype was observed a few times. The rearrangement links TRBV6-2 or TRBV6-3 to TRBJ1-2; possible D gene TRBD1, 6 bases. V was pared by 2 bases and J by 4 bases, with 17 bases between. CDR3 length: 16 amino acids. CDR1 MNHEY and CDR2 SVGEGT come from the germline V gene. The DNA of the CDR3 is TGTGCCAGCAGTTACGGACAGCTGGTGTGGGTCTATGGCTACACCTTC. Protein sequence: CASSYGQLVWVYGYTF.

This chain connects TRBV11-2 to TRBJ2-7; D gene uncertain. This CDR3 comprises 14 residues. V dropped 2 bases and J dropped 1 base, with 9 bases sitting between them. The germline V gene encodes CDR1 SGHAT and CDR2 FQNNGV. The CDR3 spells CASSLNVGSYEQYF. CDR3 coding DNA: TGTGCCAGCAGCTTAAATGTTGGGTCCTACGAGCAGTACTTC.

The chain couples TRBV6-5 to TRBJ2-5, with 9 nucleotides matching TRBD2. The CDR3 is 14 residues long. V trimming: 2 bases; J trimming: 5 bases; junction bases outside the gene matches: 3. Germline V gene data show CDR1 as MNHEY and CDR2 as SVGAGI. The CDR3 region is CASSYAGGVETQYF. CDR3 bases: TGTGCCAGCAGTTACGCGGGAGGGGTGGAGACCCAGTACTTC.

This clonotype came up many times. The J gene is TRBJ2-7, the V gene TRBV11-1; 7 bases fit TRBD1. V was clipped by 5 bases and J by 2 bases; unmatched bases: 6. The CDR3 sequence is 14 residues long. Germline loops: CDR1 SGHAT, CDR2 FQDESV (reference sequence). CDR3: CASSVSGQTYEQYF. DNA for the CDR3: TGTGCCAGCAGCGTCTCGGGACAGACCTACGAGCAGTACTTC.

The genes are TRBV6-2 or TRBV6-3 and TRBJ2-5; 7 bases are shared with TRBD2. V dropped 6 bases and J dropped 11; count of bases not matched to a gene: 15. The CDR3 has 14 amino acids. CDR1 is MNHEY, CDR2 SVGEGT, per germline. CDR3 amino acids: CASSPRGGLFGQYF. The CDR3 region has the DNA TGTGCCAGCAGCCCTCGCGGGGGATTGTTCGGGCAGTACTTC.